Listed below are T cell receptor beta chains from one sample, sequenced in a study of cytomegalovirus exposure and HLA in healthy donors. Measured with immunoSEQ multiplex PCR; TCRdb has only the in-frame clones, and not every one. The sample comprises about 150,000 clones, roughly 83% of which are singletons, and under 4% rests with the top ten. Material: PBMCs. Source of these receptors: a human donor in good health. CDR3s leave out the opening cysteine and the closing phenylalanine or tryptophan.

v_gene,CDR3aa
TRBV9,ASSESGRYNEQF
TRBV7-2,ASSARVGNQPQH
TRBV6-5,ASSHSGQRAEKLF
TRBV5-1,ASSQTGAGEKLF
TRBV6-5,ASSANRGDQPQH
TRBV6-5,ASSPAGDTGKAF
TRBV5-6,ASSLGGGFGSDTQY
TRBV7-9,ASSLNTGGEKLF
TRBV15,ATSRDPVQGTNEKLF
TRBV6-5,ASSDPTRHEQF
TRBV30,AWSSGGVSSWF
TRBV12-5,ASGPYDRGVPNEQY
TRBV6-1,ASSTRLTEAF
TRBV5-1,ASSPGTGEGYT
TRBV7-9,ASSFCEAF
TRBV7-9,ASSFDSYEQY
TRBV30,AWSLTPGGFTEAF
TRBV30,AWSALGSGGATDTQY
TRBV7-2,ASSGGRAGGREQF
TRBV5-1,ASSLGQGGVYAYT
TRBV27,ASGGTGHYEQY
TRBV19,ASRRVRNQPQH
TRBV7-2,ASSLSLTGGAYNEQF
TRBV5-8,ASSRGKARATDTQY
TRBV27,ASIRGKLF
TRBV28,ASGQGQGALSEQY
TRBV7-2,ASEQGEGTEAF
TRBV7-2,ASSLGSGPLSGTDTQY
TRBV19,ASSTSLAGAAYEQY
TRBV5-6,ASRIGTGWTFNYGYT
TRBV6-1,ASSELQGTQH
TRBV30,AWMQGLGYEQY
TRBV7-6,ASSLEAGTYYEQY
TRBV5-6,ASSFVGGTSPYNEQF
TRBV28,ASSHPGTSQETQY
TRBV5-1,ASSLDSGDSTDTQY
TRBV14,ASSREANGGAKNIQY
TRBV6-4,ASSDREDSPLH